The present T cell receptor (beta chain) was sequenced within a study of CD8+CD57+ T cells in acquired aplastic anemia. In the study overall: DNA from sorted CD4+ and CD8+ cells averaged around 3 ug.

Genomic DNA templated the TCR beta VDJ and CDR3 profiling. TCRdb itself ran the reads through MiXCR, one entry per CDR3 protein. This table holds 250,000 or so distinct CDR3 sequences, 45% to 50% found once. Germline V gives CDR1 SGHTA, CDR2 FQGTGA. V lost 5 bases to trimming and J lost 9 bases; unmatched junction nucleotides: 4. The CDR3 has 12 residues. Flow cytometry had shown expanded CD8+CD57+ cells in the patients chosen for sequencing. All patients had severe acquired aplastic anemia. At blood sampling, none of the patients had yet received therapy. The source material was sorted CD4+, CD8+, or CD8+CD57+ T cells (not recorded which) from PBMCs. The sequence was obtained from a human donor with aplastic anemia. V usage is TRBV7-3 and J usage is TRBJ2-1; 7 bases match TRBD1. In nucleotides, the CDR3 is TGTGCCAGCAGCGTACCAGGGGGTGAGCAGTTCTTC. It yields the protein CASSVPGGEQFF.